The 25 T cell receptor beta chains below all came from one sample that was sequenced in a study of T cells in Graves' hyperthyroidism and ophthalmopathy. Amplified TCR beta CDR3 regions came from RNA transcripts. HTBI primers were employed in a first-round RT-PCR of the TCR CDR3. TCRdb fed the multiplex PCR reads into MiXCR, producing one record per CDR3 protein. The sample includes 690,000 or so distinct CDR3 sequences, approximately 18% of them seen just once. Sequenced sample: blood. The receptors stem from a woman aged 45-60 years with Graves' hyperthyroidism that later progressed to Graves' ophthalmopathy.

The chain carries TRBV5-1 and TRBJ2-5; no clear D. V lost 0 bases to trimming and J lost 5 bases, with 11 bases between them. Germline V gene lookup returns CDR1 SGHRS and CDR2 YFSETQ. This CDR3 is 14 amino acids long. CDR3: CASSLGVTWETQYF. CDR3 DNA sequence: TGCGCCAGCAGCTTGGGCGTCACGTGGGAGACCCAGTACTTC.

The chain uses TRBV5-1 and TRBJ2-2; 7 nucleotides line up with TRBD1. From germline, CDR1 is SGHRS and CDR2 YFSETQ. The junction had 7 bases not matched to a gene; V was cut back by 0 bases and J by 2 bases. The CDR3 sequence is 17 residues long. The chain's CDR3 is CASSLVRTGRNTGELFF. CDR3 bases: TGCGCCAGCAGCTTGGTGCGGACAGGACGAAACACCGGGGAGCTGTTTTTT.

This clonotype showed up many times. V gene TRBV3-1 combines with J gene TRBJ2-5; 8 bases are a match to TRBD1. The CDR3 has 15 residues. Trimming removed 6 bases from V and 1 base from J; junction bases left unmatched: 7. Germline loops: CDR1 LGHDT, CDR2 YNNKEL (reference sequence). The CDR3 here is CASSLGQGAQETQYF. CDR3 DNA sequence: TGTGCCAGCAGTCTTGGACAGGGAGCCCAAGAGACCCAGTACTTC.

This clonotype was seen ten or more times. The J gene is TRBJ2-7, the V gene TRBV12-3 or TRBV12-4, with 13 positions matching TRBD2. The CDR3 runs to 15 residues. V dropped 3 bases and J dropped 4; count of bases not matched to a gene: 3. The CDR3 sequence is CASSFGTSGVYEQYF. The CDR3 DNA follows: TGTGCCAGCAGTTTTGGGACTAGCGGGGTTTACGAGCAGTACTTC.

The CDR3 DNA follows: TGCAGCGTGACACCAGCCTTTAGGGGATATGGCTACACCTTC. Translating gives CSVTPAFRGYGYTF. The chain combines TRBV29-1 with TRBJ1-2; possibly TRBD1 for D (5 bases). The V gene lost 6 bases and the J gene lost 5 bases, with 19 bases spanning the gap. This CDR3 comprises 14 residues. Germline assignment: CDR1 SQVTM and CDR2 ANQGSEA.

There are a few counts of this clonotype. The chain is built from TRBV24-1 and TRBJ2-1, with D unresolved. V shed 0 bases and J shed 0 bases, with 8 bases lying between them. From germline, CDR1 is KGHDR and CDR2 SFDVKD. The length of the CDR3 is 16 residues. The CDR3 is CATSDLSGSSYNEQFF. In nucleotides, the CDR3 is TGTGCCACCAGTGATTTGTCAGGTAGCTCCTACAATGAGCAGTTCTTC.

This clonotype was seen repeatedly, ten times or more. J is TRBJ2-3 and V is TRBV5-1; a weak D match, TRBD1 (6 bases). V lost 5 bases and J 6 bases, leaving 19 bases between the germline ends. CDR3 size: 15 residues. From germline, CDR1 is SGHRS and CDR2 YFSETQ. The CDR3 region is CASRGGRQPGDTQYF. The CDR3 coding sequence is TGCGCCAGCAGAGGGGGACGGCAACCAGGGGATACGCAGTATTTT.

This chain uses TRBV6-1 with TRBJ1-4; the match to TRBD1 covers 8 bases. Germline V gene sequence: CDR1 MNHNS, CDR2 SASEGT. This CDR3 has 14 amino acids. V shed 8 bases and J 6 bases; nucleotides not matched to a gene: 8. The CDR3 nucleotides are TGTGCCAGCTCAAAGACAGGGGCGGATGAAAAACTGTTTTTT. Protein product: CASSKTGADEKLFF.

This clonotype was detected once. At one boundary the junction diverges from the germline segment, which might be a read error. This chain joins TRBV2 and TRBJ2-4; tentatively, D is TRBD2 (6 bases). The CDR3 is 17 amino acids. The V gene's germline CDR1 is SNHLY and CDR2 FYNNEI. The CDR3 DNA reads as TGTGCCAGCAGCTCCGGTGGAGGGGTTAAAGCCAAAAACGTTCAGTACTTC. Translation gives CASSSGGGVKAKNVQYF.

The table lists this clonotype with many counts. This sequence joins TRBV6-1 and TRBJ1-1, with unresolved D. Trimming left V 4 bases short and J 1 base short, with 10 bases between. CDR3 length: 14 amino acids. Germline CDR1 is MNHNS and CDR2 is SASEGT. The chain's CDR3 is CASSGTATNTEAFF. The DNA of the CDR3 is TGTGCCAGCAGTGGGACTGCCACGAACACTGAAGCTTTCTTT.

This sequence joins TRBV4-3 and TRBJ2-5; D gene ambiguous. The length of the CDR3 is 15 residues. The V end was cut by 1 base, the J end by 3 bases, with 12 bases between. Germline V gives CDR1 LGHNA, CDR2 YSLEER. The CDR3 DNA sequence: TGCGCCAGCAGCCAAGCGGTTCCGGGTGAAGAGACCCAGTACTTC. Its protein is CASSQAVPGEETQYF.

This chain connects TRBV29-1 to TRBJ1-2; 9 nucleotides match TRBD1. The V gene's germline CDR1 is SQVTM and CDR2 ANQGSEA. With V trimmed by 5 bases and J by 5 bases, 6 bases remained unmatched. The CDR3 consists of 13 residues. CDR3 DNA sequence: TGCAGCGTTCATTTAGGACAGGGGTATGGCTACACCTTC. Its translation is CSVHLGQGYGYTF.

The chain links TRBV6-1 to TRBJ1-1; no clear D. The V gene's germline CDR1 is MNHNS and CDR2 SASEGT. The germline V and J ends were trimmed by 7 bases and 12 bases, with 15 bases remaining between them. CDR3 size: 11 residues. DNA of the CDR3: TGTGCCAGCACCCCTGGAGGCAGGACTTTCTTT. Protein sequence: CASTPGGRTFF.

In this sample, this clonotype turned up a few times. The V and J genes are TRBV29-1 and TRBJ2-5; no reliable D call. Germline V gene sequence: CDR1 SQVTM, CDR2 ANQGSEA. Trimming removed 0 bases from V and 4 bases from J, with 0 bases in between. The CDR3 has 10 amino acids. CDR3 sequence: CSVEEETQYF. DNA of the CDR3: TGCAGCGTTGAAGAAGAGACCCAGTACTTC.

The chain links TRBV7-2 to TRBJ2-2; TRBD2 matches at 8 bases. Germline loops: CDR1 SGHTA, CDR2 FQGNSA. The CDR3 consists of 15 residues. Trimming took 3 bases from V and 3 from J; bases not matched to a gene: 3. CDR3 loop: CASSFRGGHTGELFF. CDR3 coding DNA: TGTGCCAGCAGCTTTCGGGGGGGCCACACCGGGGAGCTGTTTTTT. Complete variable domain (other parts from reference TRBV7-2 and TRBJ2-2): GAGVSQSPSNKVTEKGKDVELRCDPISGHTALYWYRQSLGQGLEFLIYFQGNSAPDKSGLPSDRFSAERTGGSVSTLTIQRTQQEDSAVYLCASSFRGGHTGELFFGEGSRLTVL.

This clonotype has a count of ten or more. The CDR3 sequence is CASSQAGTTTTDTQYF. The CDR3 DNA reads TGCGCCAGCAGCCAAGCCGGGACTACTACCACAGATACGCAGTATTTT. This chain links TRBV4-1 with TRBJ2-3, with TRBD2 matching 7 bases. The CDR3 contains 16 residues. In germline, CDR1 is MGHRA, CDR2 YSYEKL. Unmatched junction bases numbered 6, after V lost 1 base and J lost 2 bases.

This clonotype was recorded at least ten times. V usage is TRBV20-1 and J usage is TRBJ2-1; TRBD1 agrees at 9 bases. The trim removed 3 bases at V and 9 bases at J, leaving 6 bases unmatched. The CDR3 runs 13 residues. Looked up from germline, CDR1 is DFQATT and CDR2 is SNEGSKA (reference sequence). CDR3 coding DNA: TGCAGTGCTAGGCGCACAGGGGGCGGTGAGCAGTTCTTC. This encodes CSARRTGGGEQFF.

V gene TRBV7-9 combines with J gene TRBJ1-4; TRBD1 matches 8 bases. In germline, CDR1 is SEHNR, CDR2 FQNEAQ (reference sequence). V lost 4 bases and J lost 8; bases outside the gene matches: 6. CDR3 size: 14 residues. CDR3: CASSSRTGKEKLFF. The CDR3 nucleotides read TGTGCCAGCAGCTCCCGGACAGGGAAGGAAAAACTGTTTTTT.

This clonotype was found many times. The CDR3 nucleotides are TGCGCCAGCAGCTTGGAGGTAGACAGGGGGCTTGTCTATGGCTACACCTTC. Translating it yields CASSLEVDRGLVYGYTF. This rearrangement joins TRBV5-1 to TRBJ1-2; 10 bases match TRBD1. The CDR3 is made up of 17 amino acids. V was clipped by 0 bases and J by 4 bases; unmatched bases: 9. The germline V gene has CDR1 SGHRS and CDR2 YFSETQ.

This chain connects TRBV9 to TRBJ2-7, with 8 positions matching TRBD2. J was trimmed by 2 bases and V by 3 bases; bases with no gene match: 4. The CDR3 extends over 14 amino acids. Per the germline V gene, CDR1 is SGDLS and CDR2 is YYNGEE. The CDR3 nucleotides read TGTGCCAGCAGCGAAGGGACTAGGGCCTACGAGCAGTACTTC. Its translation is CASSEGTRAYEQYF. The whole variable domain, filled in from reference TRBV9 and TRBJ2-7, reads DSGVTQTPKHLITATGQRVTLRCSPRSGDLSVYWYQQSLDQGLQFLIQYYNGEERAKGNILERFSAQQFPDLHSELNLSSLELGDSALYFCASSEGTRAYEQYFGPGTRLTVT.

Ten or more counts support this clonotype. J is TRBJ1-1 and V is TRBV12-3 or TRBV12-4; the D is unclear. The CDR3 loop spans 15 amino acids. Trimming shortened V by 4 bases and J by 2 bases, and 14 bases separated the two germline ends. In nucleotides, the CDR3 is TGTGCCAGCAGTTCCCAACGGGCCCTCAACACTGAAGCTTTCTTT. Encoded protein: CASSSQRALNTEAFF.

This clonotype was counted once. V gene TRBV10-1 combines with J gene TRBJ1-1; D might be TRBD1 (5 bases). The CDR3 loop spans 17 amino acids. CDR1 is WNHNN, CDR2 SYGVQD, per germline (reference sequence). V shed 0 bases and J shed 0 bases, with 14 bases lying between them. Here the CDR3 reads CASSESRTLTLNTEAFF. The CDR3 DNA is TGCGCCAGCAGTGAGTCGAGGACACTTACCTTGAACACTGAAGCTTTCTTT.

This clonotype was counted at least ten times. CDR3 region: CAISPRDRGPSEPQHF. DNA for the CDR3: TGTGCCATCAGCCCCAGAGACAGGGGGCCTTCGGAGCCCCAGCATTTT. The J gene is TRBJ1-5, the V gene TRBV10-3; 10 bases match TRBD1. This CDR3 has 16 residues. J gave up 8 bases and V 6 bases, and 13 bases lay outside the gene matches. From germline, CDR1 is ENHRY and CDR2 SYGVKD.

The J gene is TRBJ2-2, the V gene TRBV7-9; 7 bases agree with TRBD1. CDR3 length equals 14 residues. Germline CDR1 reads SEHNR; CDR2 reads FQNEAQ (reference sequence). The trim removed 5 bases at V and 6 bases at J, leaving 6 bases unmatched. The DNA of the CDR3 is TGTGCCAGCAGCGAACAGGGGATTGCCGGGGAGCTGTTTTTT. Amino acids: CASSEQGIAGELFF.

This clonotype came up a few times. The chain has TRBV18 and TRBJ2-3; D possibly matches TRBD1 or TRBD2 (7 bases each). V was cut by 0 bases and J by 4 bases, with 17 bases left in between. From germline, CDR1 is KGHSH and CDR2 LQKENI. The length of the CDR3 is 17 residues. The CDR3 loop is CASSPPFPPGGADTQYF. DNA for the CDR3: TGTGCCAGCTCACCACCTTTTCCCCCAGGGGGGGCAGATACGCAGTATTTT.